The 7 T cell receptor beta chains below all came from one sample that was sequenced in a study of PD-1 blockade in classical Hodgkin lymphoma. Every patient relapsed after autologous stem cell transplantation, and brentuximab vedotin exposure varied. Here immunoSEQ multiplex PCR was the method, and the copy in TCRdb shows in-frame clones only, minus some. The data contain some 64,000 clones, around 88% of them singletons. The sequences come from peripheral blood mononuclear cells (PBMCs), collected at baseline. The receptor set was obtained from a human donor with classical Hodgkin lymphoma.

CDR3: CASKRGSGANVLTF. CDR3 bases: TGTGCCAGTAAAAGAGGCTCTGGGGCCAACGTCCTGACTTTC. This chain connects TRBV19 to TRBJ2-6; no clear D gene. Germline CDR1 is LNHDA and CDR2 is SQIVND (reference sequence). V dropped 7 bases and J dropped 0 bases, with 7 bases sitting between them. The CDR3 spans 14 residues.

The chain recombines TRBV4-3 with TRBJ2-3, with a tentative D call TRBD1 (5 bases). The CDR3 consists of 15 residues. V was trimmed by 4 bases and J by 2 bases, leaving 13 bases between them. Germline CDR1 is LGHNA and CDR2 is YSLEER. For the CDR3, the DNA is TGCGCCAGCAGCCCGAATAGACAGTCCACAGATACGCAGTATTTT. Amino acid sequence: CASSPNRQSTDTQYF.

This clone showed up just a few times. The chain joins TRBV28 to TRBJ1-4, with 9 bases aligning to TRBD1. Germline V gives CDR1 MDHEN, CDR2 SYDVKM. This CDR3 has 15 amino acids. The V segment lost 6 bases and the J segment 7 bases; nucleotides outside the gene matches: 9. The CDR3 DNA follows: TGTGCCAGCAGAGCCGGGACAGGGCAGACTGAAAAACTGTTTTTT. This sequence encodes CASRAGTGQTEKLFF.

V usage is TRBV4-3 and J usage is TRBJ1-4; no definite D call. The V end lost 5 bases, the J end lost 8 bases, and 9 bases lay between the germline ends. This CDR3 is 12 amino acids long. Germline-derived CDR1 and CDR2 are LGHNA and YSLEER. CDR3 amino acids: CASSGLGEKLFF. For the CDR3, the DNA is TGCGCCAGCAGCGGTCTTGGCGAAAAACTGTTTTTT.

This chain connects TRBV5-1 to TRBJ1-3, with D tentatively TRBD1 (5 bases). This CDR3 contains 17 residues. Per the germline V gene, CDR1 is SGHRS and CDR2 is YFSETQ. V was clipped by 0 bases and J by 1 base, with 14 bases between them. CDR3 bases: TGCGCCAGCAGCTTGGAAGGGCAGGGCCTATCTGGAAACACCATATATTTT. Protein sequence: CASSLEGQGLSGNTIYF.

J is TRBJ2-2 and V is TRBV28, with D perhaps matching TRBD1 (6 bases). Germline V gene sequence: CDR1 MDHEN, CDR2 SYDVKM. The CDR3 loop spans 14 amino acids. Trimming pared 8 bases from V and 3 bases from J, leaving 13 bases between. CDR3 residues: CASGKGDHTGELFF. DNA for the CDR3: TGTGCCAGCGGGAAGGGGGATCACACCGGGGAGCTGTTTTTT.

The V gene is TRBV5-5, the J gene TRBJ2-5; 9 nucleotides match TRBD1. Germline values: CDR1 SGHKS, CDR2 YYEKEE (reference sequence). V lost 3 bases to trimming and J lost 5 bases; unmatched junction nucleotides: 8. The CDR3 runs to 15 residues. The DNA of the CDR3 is TGTGCCAGCAGCTCAGTGGGACAGGGAGAGGAGACCCAGTACTTC. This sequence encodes CASSSVGQGEETQYF. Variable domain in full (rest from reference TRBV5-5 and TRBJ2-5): DAGVTQSPTHLIKTRGQQVTLRCSPISGHKSVSWYQQVLGQGPQFIFQYYEKEERGRGNFPDRFSARQFPNYSSELNVNALLLGDSALYLCASSSVGQGEETQYFGPGTRLLVL.